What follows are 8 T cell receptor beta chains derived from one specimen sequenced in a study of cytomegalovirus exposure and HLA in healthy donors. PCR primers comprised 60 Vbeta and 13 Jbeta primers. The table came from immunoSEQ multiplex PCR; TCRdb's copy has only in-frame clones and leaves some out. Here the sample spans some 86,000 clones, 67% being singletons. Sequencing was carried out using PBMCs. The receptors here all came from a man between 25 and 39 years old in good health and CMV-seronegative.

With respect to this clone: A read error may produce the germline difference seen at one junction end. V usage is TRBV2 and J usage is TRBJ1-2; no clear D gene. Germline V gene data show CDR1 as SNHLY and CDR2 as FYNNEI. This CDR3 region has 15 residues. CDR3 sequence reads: CASREGGKRNYGYTF. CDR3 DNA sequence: TGTGCCAGCAGGGAAGGCGGAAAGAGGAACTATGGCTACACCTTC.

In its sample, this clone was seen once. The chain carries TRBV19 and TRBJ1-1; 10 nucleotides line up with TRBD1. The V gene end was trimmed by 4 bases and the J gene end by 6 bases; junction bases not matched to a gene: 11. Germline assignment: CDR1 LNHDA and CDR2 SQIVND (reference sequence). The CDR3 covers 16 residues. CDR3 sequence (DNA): TGTGCCAGTAGTACGCCGTCGGGACAGGGGTTTTCTGAAGCTTTCTTT. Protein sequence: CASSTPSGQGFSEAFF.

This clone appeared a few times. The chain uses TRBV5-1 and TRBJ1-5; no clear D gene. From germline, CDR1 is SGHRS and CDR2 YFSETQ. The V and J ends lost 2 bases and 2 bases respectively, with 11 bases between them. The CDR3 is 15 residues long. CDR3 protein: CASSFGEGGNQPQHF. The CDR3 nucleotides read TGCGCCAGCAGCTTCGGGGAAGGCGGCAATCAGCCCCAGCATTTT.

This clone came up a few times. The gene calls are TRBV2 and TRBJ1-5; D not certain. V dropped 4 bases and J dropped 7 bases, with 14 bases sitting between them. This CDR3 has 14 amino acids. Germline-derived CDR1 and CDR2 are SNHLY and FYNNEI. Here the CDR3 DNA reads TGTGCCAGCAGTGCGGAGGACGGCGGCCAGCCCCAGCATTTT. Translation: CASSAEDGGQPQHF.

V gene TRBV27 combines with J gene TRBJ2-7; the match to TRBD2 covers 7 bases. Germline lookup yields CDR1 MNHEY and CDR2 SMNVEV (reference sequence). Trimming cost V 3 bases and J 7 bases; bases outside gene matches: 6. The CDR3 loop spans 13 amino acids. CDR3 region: CASSFGRRGEQYF. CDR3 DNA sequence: TGTGCCAGCAGTTTTGGCAGGCGGGGGGAGCAGTACTTC.

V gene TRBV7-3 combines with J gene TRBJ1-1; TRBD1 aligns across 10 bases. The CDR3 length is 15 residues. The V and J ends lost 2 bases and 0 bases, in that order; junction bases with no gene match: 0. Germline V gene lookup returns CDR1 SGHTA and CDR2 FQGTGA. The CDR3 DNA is TGTGCCAGCAGCTTAGACAGGGGGCTGAACACTGAAGCTTTCTTT. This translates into CASSLDRGLNTEAFF.

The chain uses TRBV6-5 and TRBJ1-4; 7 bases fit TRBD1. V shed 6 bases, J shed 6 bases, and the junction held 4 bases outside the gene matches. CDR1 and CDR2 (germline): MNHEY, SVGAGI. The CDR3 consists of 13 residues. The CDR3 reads CASREQGYEKLFF. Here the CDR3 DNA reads TGTGCCAGCAGAGAACAGGGGTATGAAAAACTGTTTTTT.

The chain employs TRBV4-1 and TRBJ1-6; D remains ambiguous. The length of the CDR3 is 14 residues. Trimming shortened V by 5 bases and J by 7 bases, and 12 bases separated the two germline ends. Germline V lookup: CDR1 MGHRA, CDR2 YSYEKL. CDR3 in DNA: TGCGCCAGCAGCAATGAGGGCAGGAATTCACCCCTCCACTTT. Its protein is CASSNEGRNSPLHF.